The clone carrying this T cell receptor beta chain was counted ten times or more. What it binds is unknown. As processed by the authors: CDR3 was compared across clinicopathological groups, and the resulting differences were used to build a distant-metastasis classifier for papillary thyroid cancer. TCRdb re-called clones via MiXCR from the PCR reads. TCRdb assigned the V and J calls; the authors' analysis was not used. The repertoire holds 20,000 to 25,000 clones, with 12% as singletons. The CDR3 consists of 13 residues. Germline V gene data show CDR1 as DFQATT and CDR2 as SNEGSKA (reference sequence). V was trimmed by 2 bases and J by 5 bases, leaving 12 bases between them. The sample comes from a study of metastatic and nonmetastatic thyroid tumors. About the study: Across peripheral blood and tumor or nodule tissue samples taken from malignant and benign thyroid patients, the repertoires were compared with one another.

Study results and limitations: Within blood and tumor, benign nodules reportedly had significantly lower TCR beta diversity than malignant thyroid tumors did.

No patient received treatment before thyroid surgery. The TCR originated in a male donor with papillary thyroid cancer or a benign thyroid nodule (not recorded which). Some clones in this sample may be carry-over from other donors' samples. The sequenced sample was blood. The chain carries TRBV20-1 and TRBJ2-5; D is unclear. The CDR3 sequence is CSARPPSGETQYF. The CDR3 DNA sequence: TGCAGTGCTAGACCCCCGTCCGGTGAGACCCAGTACTTC.